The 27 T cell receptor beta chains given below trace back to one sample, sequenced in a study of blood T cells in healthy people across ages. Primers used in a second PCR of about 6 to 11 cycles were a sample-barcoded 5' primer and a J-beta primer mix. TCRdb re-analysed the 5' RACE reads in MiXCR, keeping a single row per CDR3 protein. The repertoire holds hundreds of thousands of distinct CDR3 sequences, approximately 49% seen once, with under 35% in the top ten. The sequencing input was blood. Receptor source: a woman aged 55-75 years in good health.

CDR3 in amino acids: CASSDAITYNEQYF. The DNA of the CDR3 is TGTGCCAGCAGCGATGCCATAACCTACAATGAGCAGTACTTC. V gene TRBV7-2 combines with J gene TRBJ2-7; D unclear. CDR3 length equals 14 residues. Trimming took off 5 bases at V and 7 bases at J, with 18 bases between the two ends. Germline CDR1 and CDR2: SGHTA and FQGNSA.

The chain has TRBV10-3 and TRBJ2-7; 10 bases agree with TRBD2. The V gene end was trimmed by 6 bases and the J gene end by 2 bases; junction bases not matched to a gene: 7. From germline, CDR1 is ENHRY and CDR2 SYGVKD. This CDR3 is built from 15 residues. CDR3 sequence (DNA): TGTGCCATCAGGCCGGGTCTAGCGGGAGCCTACGAGCAGTACTTC. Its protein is CAIRPGLAGAYEQYF.

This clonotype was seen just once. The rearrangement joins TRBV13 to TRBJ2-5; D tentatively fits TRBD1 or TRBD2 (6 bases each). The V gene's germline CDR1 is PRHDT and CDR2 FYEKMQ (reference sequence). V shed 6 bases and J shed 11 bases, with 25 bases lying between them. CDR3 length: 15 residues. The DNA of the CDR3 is TGTGCCAGCAGTGGGACGGCTACGGGGGCCAATGAGCAGTACTTC. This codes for CASSGTATGANEQYF.

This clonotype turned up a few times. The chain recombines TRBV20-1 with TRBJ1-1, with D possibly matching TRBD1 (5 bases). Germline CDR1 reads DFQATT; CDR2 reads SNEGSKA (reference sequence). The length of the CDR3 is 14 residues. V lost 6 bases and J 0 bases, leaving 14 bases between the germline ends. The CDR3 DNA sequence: TGCAGTGCGATCGTAGGGGTTATGAACACTGAAGCTTTCTTT. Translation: CSAIVGVMNTEAFF.

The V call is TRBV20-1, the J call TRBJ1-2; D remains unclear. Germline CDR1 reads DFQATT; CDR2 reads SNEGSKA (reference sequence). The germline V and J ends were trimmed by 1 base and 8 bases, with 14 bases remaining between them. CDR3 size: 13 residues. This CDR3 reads CSARVYGRSGYTF. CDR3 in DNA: TGCAGTGCTAGAGTATACGGGAGGTCCGGCTACACCTTC.

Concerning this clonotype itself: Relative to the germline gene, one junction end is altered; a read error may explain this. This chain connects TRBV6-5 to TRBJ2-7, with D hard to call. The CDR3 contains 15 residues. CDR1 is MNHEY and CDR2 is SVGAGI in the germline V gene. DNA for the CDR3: TGTGCCAACAGTCCCGGACGCCCGAGCTCCTACGAGCAGTACTTC. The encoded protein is CANSPGRPSSYEQYF.

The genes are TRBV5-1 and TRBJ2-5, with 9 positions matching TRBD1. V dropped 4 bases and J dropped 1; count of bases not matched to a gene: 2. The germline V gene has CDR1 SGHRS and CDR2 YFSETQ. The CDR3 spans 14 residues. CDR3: CASSKGQGQETQYF. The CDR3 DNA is TGCGCCAGCAGCAAGGGACAGGGCCAAGAGACCCAGTACTTC.

The chain's CDR3 is CSAPGTGRNEQFF. DNA for the CDR3: TGCAGCGCCCCCGGGACAGGGAGGAATGAGCAGTTCTTC. The V gene is TRBV29-1, the J gene TRBJ2-1; 9 nucleotides line up with TRBD1. Trimming at V came to 7 bases and at J to 7 bases, leaving 8 bases not matched to a gene. Germline V gene sequence: CDR1 SQVTM, CDR2 ANQGSEA. The CDR3 runs to 13 residues.

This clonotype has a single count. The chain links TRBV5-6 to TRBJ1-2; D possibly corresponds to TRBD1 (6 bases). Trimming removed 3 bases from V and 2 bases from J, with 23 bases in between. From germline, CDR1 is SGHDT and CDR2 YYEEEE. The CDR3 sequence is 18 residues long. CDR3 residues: CASSSTGTEGGKNYGYTF. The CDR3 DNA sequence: TGTGCCAGCAGCTCAACCGGGACGGAGGGGGGGAAGAACTATGGCTACACCTTC.

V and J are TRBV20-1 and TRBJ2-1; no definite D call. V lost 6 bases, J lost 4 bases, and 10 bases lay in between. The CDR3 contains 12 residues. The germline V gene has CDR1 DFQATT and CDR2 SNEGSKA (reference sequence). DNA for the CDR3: TGCAGTGCCAAAGGACGGTACAATGAGCAGTTCTTC. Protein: CSAKGRYNEQFF.

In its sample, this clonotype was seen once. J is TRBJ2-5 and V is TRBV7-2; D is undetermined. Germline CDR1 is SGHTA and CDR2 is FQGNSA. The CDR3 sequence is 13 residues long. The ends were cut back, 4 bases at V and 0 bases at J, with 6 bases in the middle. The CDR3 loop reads CASSSRYQETQYF. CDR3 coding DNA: TGTGCCAGCAGCTCCCGGTACCAAGAGACCCAGTACTTC. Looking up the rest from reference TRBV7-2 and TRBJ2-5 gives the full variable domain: GAGVSQSPSNKVTEKGKDVELRCDPISGHTALYWYRQSLGQGLEFLIYFQGNSAPDKSGLPSDRFSAERTGGSVSTLTIQRTQQEDSAVYLCASSSRYQETQYFGPGTRLLVL.

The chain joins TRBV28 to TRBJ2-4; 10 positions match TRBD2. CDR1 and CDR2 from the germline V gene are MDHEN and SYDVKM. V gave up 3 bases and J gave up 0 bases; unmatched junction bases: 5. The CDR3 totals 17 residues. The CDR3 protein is CASSFGTSGKAKNIQYF. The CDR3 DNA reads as TGTGCCAGCAGTTTCGGTACTAGCGGGAAAGCCAAAAACATTCAGTACTTC. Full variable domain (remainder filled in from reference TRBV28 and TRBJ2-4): DVKVTQSSRYLVKRTGEKVFLECVQDMDHENMFWYRQDPGLGLRLIYFSYDVKMKEKGDIPEGYSVSREKKERFSLILESASTNQTSMYLCASSFGTSGKAKNIQYFGAGTRLSVL.

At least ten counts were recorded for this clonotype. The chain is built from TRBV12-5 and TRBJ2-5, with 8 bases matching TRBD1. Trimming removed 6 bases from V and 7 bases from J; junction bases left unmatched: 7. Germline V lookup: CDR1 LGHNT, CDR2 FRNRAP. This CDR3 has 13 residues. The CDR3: CASGPGTGGTQYF. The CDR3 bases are TGTGCTAGTGGCCCCGGGACAGGCGGGACCCAGTACTTC.

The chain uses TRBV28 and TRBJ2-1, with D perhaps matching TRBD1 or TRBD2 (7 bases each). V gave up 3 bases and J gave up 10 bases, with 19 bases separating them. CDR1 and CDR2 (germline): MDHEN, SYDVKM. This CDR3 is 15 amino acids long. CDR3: CASSLGGQGGYEQFF. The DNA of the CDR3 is TGTGCCAGCAGTTTGGGAGGGCAGGGGGGCTACGAGCAGTTCTTC.

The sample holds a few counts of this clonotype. The CDR3 sequence: CASSQDMRENNYGYTF. The CDR3 nucleotides read TGCGCCAGCAGCCAAGATATGAGGGAGAATAACTATGGCTACACCTTC. This chain joins TRBV4-3 and TRBJ1-2; D unresolved. Germline V gene sequence: CDR1 LGHNA, CDR2 YSLEER. V was pared by 0 bases and J by 1 base, with 12 bases between. The CDR3 runs to 16 residues.

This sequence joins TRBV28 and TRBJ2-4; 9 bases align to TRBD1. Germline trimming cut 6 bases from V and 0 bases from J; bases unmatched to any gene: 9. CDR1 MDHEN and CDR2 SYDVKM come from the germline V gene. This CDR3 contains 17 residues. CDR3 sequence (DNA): TGTGCCAGCAGCCCTTCGACAGGGGGACTAGCCAAAAACATTCAGTACTTC. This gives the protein CASSPSTGGLAKNIQYF.

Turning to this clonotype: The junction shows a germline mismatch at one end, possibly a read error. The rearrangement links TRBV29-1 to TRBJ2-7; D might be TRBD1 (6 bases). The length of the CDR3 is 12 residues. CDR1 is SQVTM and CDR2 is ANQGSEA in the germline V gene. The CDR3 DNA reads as TGCAGCTTCTCCCACAGGGATTCCGAGGAGTACTTC. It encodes CSFSHRDSEEYF.

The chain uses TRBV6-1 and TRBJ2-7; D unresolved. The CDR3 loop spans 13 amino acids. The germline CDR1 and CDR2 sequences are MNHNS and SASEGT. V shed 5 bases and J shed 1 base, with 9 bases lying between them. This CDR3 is CASSKSLSYEQYF. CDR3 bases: TGTGCCAGCAGTAAATCCCTTTCCTACGAGCAGTACTTC.

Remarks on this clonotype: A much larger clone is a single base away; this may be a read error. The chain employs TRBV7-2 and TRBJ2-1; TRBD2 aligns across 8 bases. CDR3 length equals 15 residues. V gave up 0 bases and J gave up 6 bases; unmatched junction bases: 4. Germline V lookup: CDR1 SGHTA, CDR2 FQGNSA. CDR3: CASSLASGAANEQFF. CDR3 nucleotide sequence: TGTGCCAGCAGCTTAGCTAGCGGGGCGGCCAATGAGCAGTTCTTC.

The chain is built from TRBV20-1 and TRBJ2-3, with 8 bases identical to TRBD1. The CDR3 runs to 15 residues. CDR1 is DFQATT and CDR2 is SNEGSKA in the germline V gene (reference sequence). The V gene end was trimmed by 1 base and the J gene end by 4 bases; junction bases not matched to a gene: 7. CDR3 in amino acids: CSARAPGGISDTQYF. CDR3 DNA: TGCAGTGCTAGAGCCCCAGGGGGCATATCAGATACGCAGTATTTT.

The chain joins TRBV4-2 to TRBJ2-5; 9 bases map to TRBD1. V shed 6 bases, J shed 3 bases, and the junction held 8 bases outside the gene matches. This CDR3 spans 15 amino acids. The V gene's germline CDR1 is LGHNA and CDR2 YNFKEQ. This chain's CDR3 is CASSPGTGSEETQYF. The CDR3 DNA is TGTGCCAGCAGTCCCGGGACAGGGAGTGAAGAGACCCAGTACTTC.

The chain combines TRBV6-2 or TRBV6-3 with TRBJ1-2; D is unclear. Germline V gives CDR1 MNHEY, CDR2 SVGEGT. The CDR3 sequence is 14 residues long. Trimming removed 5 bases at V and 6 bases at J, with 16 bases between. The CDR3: CASSDGPSRNGYTF. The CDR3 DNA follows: TGTGCCAGCAGTGACGGGCCATCCAGGAATGGCTACACCTTC.

CDR3 amino acids: CASSQRPDTGELFF. In DNA, the CDR3 is TGCGCCAGCAGTCAACGGCCGGACACCGGGGAGCTGTTTTTT. J is TRBJ2-2 and V is TRBV5-1; D not certain. V was trimmed by 5 bases and J by 3 bases, leaving 11 bases between them. Germline V gives CDR1 SGHRS, CDR2 YFSETQ. This CDR3 is built from 14 residues.

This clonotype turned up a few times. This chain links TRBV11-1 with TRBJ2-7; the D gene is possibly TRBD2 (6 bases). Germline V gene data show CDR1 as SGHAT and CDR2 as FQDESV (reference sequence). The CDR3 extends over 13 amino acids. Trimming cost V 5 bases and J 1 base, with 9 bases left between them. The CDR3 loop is CASSARGSYEQYF. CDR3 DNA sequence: TGTGCCAGCAGCGCCCGGGGGTCCTACGAGCAGTACTTC. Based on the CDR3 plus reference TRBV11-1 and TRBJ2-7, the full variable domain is EAEVAQSPRYKITEKSQAVAFWCDPISGHATLYWYRQILGQGPELLVQFQDESVVDDSQLPKDRFSAERLKGVDSTLKIQPAELGDSAMYLCASSARGSYEQYFGPGTRLTVT.

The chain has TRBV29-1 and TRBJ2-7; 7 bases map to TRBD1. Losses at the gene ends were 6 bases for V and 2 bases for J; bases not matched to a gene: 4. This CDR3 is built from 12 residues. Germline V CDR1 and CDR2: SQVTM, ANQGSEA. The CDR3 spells CSVHGTAYEQYF. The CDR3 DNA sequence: TGCAGCGTCCACGGGACAGCCTACGAGCAGTACTTC.

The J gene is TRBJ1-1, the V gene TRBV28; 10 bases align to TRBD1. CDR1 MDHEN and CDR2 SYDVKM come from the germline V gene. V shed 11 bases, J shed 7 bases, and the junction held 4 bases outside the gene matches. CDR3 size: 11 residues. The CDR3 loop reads CAGGQGFEAFF. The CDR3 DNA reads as TGTGCCGGGGGACAGGGGTTTGAAGCTTTCTTT.

The CDR3 DNA is TGTGCCAGCGAAGGAGCGAGCGGGACTGAGACAGATACGCAGTATTTT. Protein product: CASEGASGTETDTQYF. The rearrangement uses TRBV4-2 and TRBJ2-3; 7 nucleotides line up with TRBD2. Germline assignment: CDR1 LGHNA and CDR2 YNFKEQ. V dropped 8 bases and J dropped 3; count of bases not matched to a gene: 14. The CDR3 extends over 16 amino acids.